These T cell receptor beta chains were read from a single sample in a study of OX40 agonist ivuxolimab in advanced cancers. Clones were read by immunoSEQ multiplex PCR, and TCRdb kept only the in-frame ones, dropping some. This table has about 82,000 clones, 75% to 90% appearing once. Sample: CD4+ or CD8+ T cells sorted from blood, taken in a trial of the OX40 agonist ivuxolimab. The receptors derive from an adult with an advanced solid tumor such as melanoma, head and neck, liver or kidney cancer. Each CDR3 is given with its conserved first and last residue. The D gene is left open where the match is weak. Size values are once, few and many counts, or a class for expanded clones, and some rows have none.

d_gene: NA
v_gene: TRBV18
abundance: NA
j_gene: TRBJ2-7
CDR3nt: TGTGCCAGCTCACCCGCGCAGGGTCGGGGCGAGCAGTACTTC
CDR3aa: CASSPAQGRGEQYF

d_gene: TRBD1
v_gene: TRBV7-9
abundance: NA
j_gene: TRBJ2-5
CDR3nt: TGTGCCAGCAACTTACAGGGGGGTTTGGAGACCCAGTACTTC
CDR3aa: CASNLQGGLETQYF

d_gene: NA
v_gene: TRBV12-5
abundance: NA
j_gene: TRBJ1-2
CDR3nt: TGTGCTAGTGGTTTCCAGGACCTCCGGGGCTATGGCTACACCTTC
CDR3aa: CASGFQDLRGYGYTF

d_gene: TRBD1
v_gene: TRBV2
abundance: NA
j_gene: TRBJ2-2
CDR3nt: TGTGCCAGCAGTACTAGACAGGGGGTCACCGGGGAGCTGTTTTTT
CDR3aa: CASSTRQGVTGELFF

d_gene: TRBD1
v_gene: TRBV12-5
abundance: NA
j_gene: TRBJ2-5
CDR3nt: TGTGCTAGTGGTTCGGGACAGGGGGCAGAGACCCAGTACTTC
CDR3aa: CASGSGQGAETQYF

d_gene: TRBD1
v_gene: TRBV7-9
abundance: NA
j_gene: TRBJ1-5
CDR3nt: TGTGCCAGCAGCTCATTCCGGGGCCGGACAGGGTGGAATCAGCCCCAGCATTTT
CDR3aa: CASSSFRGRTGWNQPQHF

d_gene: NA
v_gene: TRBV2
abundance: NA
j_gene: TRBJ1-5
CDR3nt: TGTGCCAGCCAGAGTTCAAGAAATCAGCCCCAGCATTTT
CDR3aa: CASQSSRNQPQHF

d_gene: NA
v_gene: TRBV15
abundance: NA
j_gene: TRBJ1-5
CDR3nt: TGTGCCACCAGCAGAGATAAGGGGGTTAATCAGCCCCAGCATTTT
CDR3aa: CATSRDKGVNQPQHF

d_gene: NA
v_gene: TRBV4-2
abundance: NA
j_gene: TRBJ1-4
CDR3nt: TGTGCCAGCAGTCGAGGGGGGACAACTAATGAAAAACTGTTTTTT
CDR3aa: CASSRGGTTNEKLFF

d_gene: NA
v_gene: TRBV30
abundance: NA
j_gene: TRBJ1-4
CDR3nt: TGTGCCTGGAGTGGACAGGATGGGGAAAAACTGTTTTTT
CDR3aa: CAWSGQDGEKLFF

d_gene: NA
v_gene: TRBV7-9
abundance: NA
j_gene: TRBJ1-1
CDR3nt: TGTGCCAGCAGCTTAAGCTCTGGGGACACTGAAGCTTTCTTT
CDR3aa: CASSLSSGDTEAFF

d_gene: NA
v_gene: TRBV5-1
abundance: NA
j_gene: TRBJ2-2
CDR3nt: TGCGCCAGCCAACGTTCGGGGGCCGGTACCGGGGAGCTGTTTTTT
CDR3aa: CASQRSGAGTGELFF

d_gene: NA
v_gene: TRBV11-2
abundance: once
j_gene: TRBJ1-2
CDR3nt: TGTGCCAGCAGGGAAGGTTTTTCAAGCGGCTACACCTTC
CDR3aa: CASREGFSSGYTF

d_gene: TRBD1
v_gene: TRBV28
abundance: NA
j_gene: TRBJ2-7
CDR3nt: TGTGCCAGCAGTTTCCCTGGGACAGGGCTCTCCGGCGAGCAGTACTTC
CDR3aa: CASSFPGTGLSGEQYF

d_gene: NA
v_gene: TRBV28
abundance: NA
j_gene: TRBJ1-2
CDR3nt: TGTGCCAGCAGCCGGCGGGACCTTTTCCTCTATGGCTACACCTTC
CDR3aa: CASSRRDLFLYGYTF

d_gene: NA
v_gene: TRBV7-9
abundance: few
j_gene: TRBJ2-7
CDR3nt: TGTGCCAGCAGCCCCGAGTACGAGCAGTACTTC
CDR3aa: CASSPEYEQYF

d_gene: NA
v_gene: TRBV5-1
abundance: NA
j_gene: TRBJ2-5
CDR3nt: TGCGCCAGCAGCTTGTTGAACAGGCTTTTAGAGACCCAGTACTTC
CDR3aa: CASSLLNRLLETQYF

d_gene: TRBD2
v_gene: TRBV7-7
abundance: NA
j_gene: TRBJ2-1
CDR3nt: TGTGCTAGCAGCTCCCTTGGACTAGCGGAGTACAATGAGCAGTTCTTC
CDR3aa: CASSSLGLAEYNEQFF

d_gene: NA
v_gene: TRBV5-4
abundance: NA
j_gene: TRBJ2-7
CDR3nt: TGTGCCAGCAGCCCCGGTGGGGTGACCGGGCAGTACTTC
CDR3aa: CASSPGGVTGQYF

d_gene: NA
v_gene: TRBV6-4
abundance: NA
j_gene: TRBJ2-2
CDR3nt: TGTGCCAGCAGTGAGCCTGGGGGCTCCGGGGAGCTGTTTTTT
CDR3aa: CASSEPGGSGELFF

d_gene: NA
v_gene: TRBV6-6
abundance: NA
j_gene: TRBJ2-5
CDR3nt: TGTGCCAGCAGTTTCACAGGGTCCGGGTGGGAGACCCAGTACTTC
CDR3aa: CASSFTGSGWETQYF

d_gene: TRBD2
v_gene: TRBV30
abundance: once
j_gene: TRBJ2-1
CDR3nt: TGTGCCTGGAGGTCGGCTAGCGGGGGGGTTAGGCAGTTCTTC
CDR3aa: CAWRSASGGVRQFF

d_gene: NA
v_gene: TRBV4-1
abundance: NA
j_gene: TRBJ2-5
CDR3nt: TGCGCCAGCAGCCAAGCCCCACAACAGGGCCCAGAGACCCAGTACTTC
CDR3aa: CASSQAPQQGPETQYF

d_gene: NA
v_gene: TRBV5-4
abundance: NA
j_gene: TRBJ1-2
CDR3nt: TGTGCCAGCAGGCGACCACAGGGCTATGGCTACACCTTC
CDR3aa: CASRRPQGYGYTF

d_gene: NA
v_gene: TRBV5-4
abundance: NA
j_gene: TRBJ1-5
CDR3nt: TGTGCCAGCAGCCCCGGGGGAGGGGGCAATCAGCCCCAGCATTTT
CDR3aa: CASSPGGGGNQPQHF

d_gene: NA
v_gene: TRBV6-5
abundance: NA
j_gene: TRBJ1-1
CDR3nt: TGTGCCAGCAGTTACTCGGGCAGTAACACTGAAGCTTTCTTT
CDR3aa: CASSYSGSNTEAFF

d_gene: TRBD1
v_gene: TRBV28
abundance: NA
j_gene: TRBJ1-1
CDR3nt: TGTGCCAGCAGAACTTTAGGGGGCGTCACTGAAGCTTTCTTT
CDR3aa: CASRTLGGVTEAFF

d_gene: TRBD1
v_gene: TRBV28
abundance: once
j_gene: TRBJ2-5
CDR3nt: TGTGCCAGCAGTACCTCCACAGGGGGCAAAAGAGAGACCCAGTACTTC
CDR3aa: CASSTSTGGKRETQYF

d_gene: TRBD1
v_gene: TRBV19
abundance: few
j_gene: TRBJ1-2
CDR3nt: TGTGCCAGTAGTACCCCGGGACAGGGGTATGGCTACACCTTC
CDR3aa: CASSTPGQGYGYTF

d_gene: NA
v_gene: TRBV29-1
abundance: NA
j_gene: TRBJ2-1
CDR3nt: TGCAGCGTTGACCCCCGGGACCATGAGCAGTTCTTC
CDR3aa: CSVDPRDHEQFF

d_gene: TRBD1
v_gene: TRBV15
abundance: NA
j_gene: TRBJ1-5
CDR3nt: TGTGCCACCAGCCGACAGGGTAGCAATCAGCCCCAGCATTTT
CDR3aa: CATSRQGSNQPQHF

d_gene: TRBD2
v_gene: TRBV9
abundance: NA
j_gene: TRBJ2-7
CDR3nt: TGTGCCAGCAGCGTAAGCGCTAGCGGGGGTTACGAGCAGTACTTC
CDR3aa: CASSVSASGGYEQYF

d_gene: NA
v_gene: TRBV25-1
abundance: few
j_gene: TRBJ1-5
CDR3nt: TGTGCCAGCAGTGCGGTGGGGGGCAATCAGCCCCAGCATTTT
CDR3aa: CASSAVGGNQPQHF

d_gene: NA
v_gene: TRBV18
abundance: NA
j_gene: TRBJ2-7
CDR3nt: TGTGCCAGCTCACCACTCAGTATTAACGAGCAGTACTTC
CDR3aa: CASSPLSINEQYF

d_gene: NA
v_gene: TRBV10-3
abundance: NA
j_gene: TRBJ2-7
CDR3nt: TGTGCCATCAGTCGATCGGGCCTCTCCTACGAGCAGTACTTC
CDR3aa: CAISRSGLSYEQYF

d_gene: NA
v_gene: TRBV7-9
abundance: few
j_gene: TRBJ2-7
CDR3nt: TGTGCCAGCAGCTTTGCACAGACCTCCTACGAGCAGTACTTC
CDR3aa: CASSFAQTSYEQYF

d_gene: NA
v_gene: TRBV7-6
abundance: NA
j_gene: TRBJ2-1
CDR3nt: TGTGCCAGCAGCCAAGGGACACCCCTATACAATGAGCAGTTCTTC
CDR3aa: CASSQGTPLYNEQFF

d_gene: NA
v_gene: TRBV10-3
abundance: NA
j_gene: TRBJ2-5
CDR3nt: TGTGCCATCAGTGAACCCAATAAGGGACAGCCTGTGGGAGGGACCCAGTACTTC
CDR3aa: CAISEPNKGQPVGGTQYF

d_gene: NA
v_gene: TRBV10-3
abundance: NA
j_gene: TRBJ2-7
CDR3nt: TGTGCCATCAGTGAGGAACGGTCGGCGGGGTACGAGCAGTACTTC
CDR3aa: CAISEERSAGYEQYF

d_gene: NA
v_gene: TRBV29-1
abundance: NA
j_gene: TRBJ2-5
CDR3nt: TGCAGCGCGGTTCGAAGAGGGGTTCAAGAGACCCAGTACTTC
CDR3aa: CSAVRRGVQETQYF

d_gene: TRBD1
v_gene: TRBV28
abundance: NA
j_gene: TRBJ1-2
CDR3nt: TGTGCCAGCAGTCAGCCCAGGGACAGCGGCTATGGCTACACCTTC
CDR3aa: CASSQPRDSGYGYTF